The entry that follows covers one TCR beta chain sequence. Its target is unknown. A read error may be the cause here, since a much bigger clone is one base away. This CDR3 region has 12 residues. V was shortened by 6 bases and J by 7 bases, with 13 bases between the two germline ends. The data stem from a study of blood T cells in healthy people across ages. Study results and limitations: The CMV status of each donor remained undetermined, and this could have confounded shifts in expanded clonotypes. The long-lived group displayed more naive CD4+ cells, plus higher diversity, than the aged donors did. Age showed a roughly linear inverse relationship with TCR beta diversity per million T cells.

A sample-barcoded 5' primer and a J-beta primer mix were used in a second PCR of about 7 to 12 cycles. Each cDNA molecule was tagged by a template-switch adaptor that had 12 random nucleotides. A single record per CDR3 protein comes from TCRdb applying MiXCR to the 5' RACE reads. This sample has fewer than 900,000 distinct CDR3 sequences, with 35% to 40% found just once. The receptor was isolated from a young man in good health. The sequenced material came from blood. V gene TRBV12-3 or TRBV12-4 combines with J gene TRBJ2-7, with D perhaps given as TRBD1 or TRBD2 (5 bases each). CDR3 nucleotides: TGTGCCAGCAGGACAGAGGCGGGTGAGCAGTACTTC. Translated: CASRTEAGEQYF.